This T cell receptor beta chain was observed in a study of blood T cell repertoires in COVID-19. Germline CDR1 and CDR2: SQVTM and ANQGSEA. V lost 7 bases and J 5 bases, leaving 20 bases between the germline ends. CDR3 size: 14 residues. Sequenced by immunoSEQ multiplex PCR; TCRdb stores in-frame clones only, minus some. This table holds 230,000 or so clones, 70% to 85% found once. The chain uses TRBV29-1 and TRBJ1-2; D is possibly TRBD1 (5 bases). The specimen was peripheral blood. The clonotype originates from a woman in her thirties or forties who had recovered from COVID-19. The CDR3 sequence: CSALGGFEEYGYTF. CDR3 DNA sequence: TGCAGCGCCTTGGGGGGTTTTGAGGAGTATGGCTACACCTTC.